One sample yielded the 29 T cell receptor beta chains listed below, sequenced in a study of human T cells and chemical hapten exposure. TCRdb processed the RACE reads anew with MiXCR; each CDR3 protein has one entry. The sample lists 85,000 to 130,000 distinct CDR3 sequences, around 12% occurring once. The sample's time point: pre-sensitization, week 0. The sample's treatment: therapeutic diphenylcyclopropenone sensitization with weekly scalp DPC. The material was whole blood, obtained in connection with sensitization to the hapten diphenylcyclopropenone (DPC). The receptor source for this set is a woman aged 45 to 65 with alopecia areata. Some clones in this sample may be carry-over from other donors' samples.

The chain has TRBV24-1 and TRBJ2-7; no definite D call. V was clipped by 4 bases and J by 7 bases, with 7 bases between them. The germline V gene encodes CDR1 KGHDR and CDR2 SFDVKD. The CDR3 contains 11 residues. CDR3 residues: CATSEMGEQYF. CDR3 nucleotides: TGTGCCACCAGTGAGATGGGGGAGCAGTACTTC.

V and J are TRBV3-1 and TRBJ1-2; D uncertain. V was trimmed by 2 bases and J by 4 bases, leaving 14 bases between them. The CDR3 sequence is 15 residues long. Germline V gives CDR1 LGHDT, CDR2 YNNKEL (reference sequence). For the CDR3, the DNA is TGTGCCAGCAGCCAACAAGGACGGATCGTCTATGGCTACACCTTC. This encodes CASSQQGRIVYGYTF.

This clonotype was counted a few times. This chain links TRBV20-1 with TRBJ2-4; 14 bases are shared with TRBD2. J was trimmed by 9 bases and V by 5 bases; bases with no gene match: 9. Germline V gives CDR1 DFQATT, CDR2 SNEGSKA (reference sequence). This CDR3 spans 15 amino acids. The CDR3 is CSAGSAGLAGGIQYF. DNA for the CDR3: TGCAGTGCTGGTTCAGCAGGACTAGCGGGGGGCATTCAGTACTTC.

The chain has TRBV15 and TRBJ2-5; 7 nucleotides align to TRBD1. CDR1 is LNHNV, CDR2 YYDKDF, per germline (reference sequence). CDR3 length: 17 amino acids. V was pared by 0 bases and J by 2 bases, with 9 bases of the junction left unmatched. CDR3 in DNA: TGTGCCACCAGCAGAGATCTCGGCAGGGGGAAACAAGAGACCCAGTACTTC. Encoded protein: CATSRDLGRGKQETQYF.

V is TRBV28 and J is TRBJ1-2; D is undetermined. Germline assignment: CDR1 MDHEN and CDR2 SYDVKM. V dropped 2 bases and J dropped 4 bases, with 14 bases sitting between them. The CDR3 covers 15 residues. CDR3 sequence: CASSLPQQRLYGYTF. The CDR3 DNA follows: TGTGCCAGCAGTTTACCCCAACAGCGACTCTATGGCTACACCTTC.

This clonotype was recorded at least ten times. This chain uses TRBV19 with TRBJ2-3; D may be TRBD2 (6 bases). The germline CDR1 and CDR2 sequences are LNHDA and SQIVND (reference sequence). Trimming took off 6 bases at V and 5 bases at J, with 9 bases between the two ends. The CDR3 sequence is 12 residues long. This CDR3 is CASRISGDTQYF. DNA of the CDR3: TGTGCCAGTAGGATTAGCGGAGATACGCAGTATTTT.

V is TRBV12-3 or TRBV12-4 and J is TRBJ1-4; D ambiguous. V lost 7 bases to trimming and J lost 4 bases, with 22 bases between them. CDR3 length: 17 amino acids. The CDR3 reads CASTWMVVKGYNEKLFF. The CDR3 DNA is TGTGCCAGCACCTGGATGGTAGTAAAGGGTTATAATGAAAAACTGTTTTTT.

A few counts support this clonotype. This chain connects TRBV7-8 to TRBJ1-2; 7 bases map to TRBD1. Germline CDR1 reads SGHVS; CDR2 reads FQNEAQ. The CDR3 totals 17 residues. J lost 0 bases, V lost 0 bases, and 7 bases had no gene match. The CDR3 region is CASSLAGTARTNYGYTF. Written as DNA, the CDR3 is TGTGCCAGCAGCTTAGCCGGGACAGCCCGCACTAACTATGGCTACACCTTC.

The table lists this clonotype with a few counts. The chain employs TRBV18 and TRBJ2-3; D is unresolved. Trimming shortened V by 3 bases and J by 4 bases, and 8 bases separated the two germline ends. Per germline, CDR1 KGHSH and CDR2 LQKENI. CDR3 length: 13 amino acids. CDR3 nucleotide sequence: TGTGCCAGCTCACCTGATGAGGCAGATACGCAGTATTTT. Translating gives CASSPDEADTQYF. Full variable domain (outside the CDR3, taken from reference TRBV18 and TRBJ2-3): NAGVMQNPRHLVRRRGQEARLRCSPMKGHSHVYWYRQLPEEGLKFMVYLQKENIIDESGMPKERFSAEFPKEGPSILRIQQVVRGDSAAYFCASSPDEADTQYFGPGTRLTVL.

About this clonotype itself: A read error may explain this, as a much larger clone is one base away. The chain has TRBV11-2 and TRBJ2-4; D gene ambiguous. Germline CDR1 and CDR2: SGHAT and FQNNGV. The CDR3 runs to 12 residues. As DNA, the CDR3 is TGTGCCGGCAGCCCCACGAAAAACATTCAGTACTTC. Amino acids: CAGSPTKNIQYF.

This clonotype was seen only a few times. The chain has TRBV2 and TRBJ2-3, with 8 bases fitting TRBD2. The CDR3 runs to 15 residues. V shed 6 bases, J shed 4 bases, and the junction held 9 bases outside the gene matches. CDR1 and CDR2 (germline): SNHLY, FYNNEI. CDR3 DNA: TGTGCCAGCAGGGGACGGACTAGCTCTGCAGATACGCAGTATTTT. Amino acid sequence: CASRGRTSSADTQYF.

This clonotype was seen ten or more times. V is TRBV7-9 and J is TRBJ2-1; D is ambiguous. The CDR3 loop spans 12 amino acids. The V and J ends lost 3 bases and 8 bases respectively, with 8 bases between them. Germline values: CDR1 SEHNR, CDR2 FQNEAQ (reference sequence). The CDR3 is CASSFLWDEQFF. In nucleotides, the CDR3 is TGTGCCAGCAGCTTTTTATGGGATGAGCAGTTCTTC.

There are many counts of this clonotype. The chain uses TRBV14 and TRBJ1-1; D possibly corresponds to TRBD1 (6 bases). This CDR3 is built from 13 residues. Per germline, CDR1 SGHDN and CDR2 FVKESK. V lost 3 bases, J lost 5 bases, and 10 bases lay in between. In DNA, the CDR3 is TGTGCCAGCAGCCACTCCAGGGGTACTGAAGCTTTCTTT. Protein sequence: CASSHSRGTEAFF.

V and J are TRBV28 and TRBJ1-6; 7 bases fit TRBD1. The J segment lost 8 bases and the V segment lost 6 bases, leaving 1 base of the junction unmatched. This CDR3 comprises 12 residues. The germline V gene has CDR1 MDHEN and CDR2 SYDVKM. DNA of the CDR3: TGTGCCAGCAGCCAGGGGGATTCACCCCTCCACTTT. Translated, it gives CASSQGDSPLHF.

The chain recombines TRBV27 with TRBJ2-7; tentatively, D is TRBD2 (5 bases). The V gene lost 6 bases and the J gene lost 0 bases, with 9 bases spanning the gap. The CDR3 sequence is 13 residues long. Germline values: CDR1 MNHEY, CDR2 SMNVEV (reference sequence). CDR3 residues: CASRLRGSYEQYF. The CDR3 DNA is TGTGCCAGCAGACTACGGGGCTCCTACGAGCAGTACTTC.

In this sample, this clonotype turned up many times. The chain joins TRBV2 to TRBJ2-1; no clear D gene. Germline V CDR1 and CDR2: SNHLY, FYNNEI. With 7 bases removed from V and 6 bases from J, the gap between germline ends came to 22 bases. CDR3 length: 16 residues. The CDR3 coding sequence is TGTGCCAGCAAACCAAAGAGCGAGAGCCCTATCAATGAGCAGTTCTTC. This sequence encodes CASKPKSESPINEQFF.

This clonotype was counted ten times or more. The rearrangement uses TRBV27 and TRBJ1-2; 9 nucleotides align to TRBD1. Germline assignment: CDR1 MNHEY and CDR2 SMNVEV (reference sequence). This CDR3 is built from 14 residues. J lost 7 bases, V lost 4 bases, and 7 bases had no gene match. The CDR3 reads CASSYAGTGFGYTF. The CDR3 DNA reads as TGTGCCAGCAGTTACGCTGGGACAGGGTTTGGCTACACCTTC.

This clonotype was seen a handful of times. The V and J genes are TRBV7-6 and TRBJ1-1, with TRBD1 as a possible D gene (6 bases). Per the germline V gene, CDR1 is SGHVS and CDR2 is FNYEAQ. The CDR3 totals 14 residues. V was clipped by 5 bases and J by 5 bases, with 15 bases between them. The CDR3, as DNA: TGTGCCAGCAGCCCGCGGACAGAGGGGACTGAAGCTTTCTTT. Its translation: CASSPRTEGTEAFF.

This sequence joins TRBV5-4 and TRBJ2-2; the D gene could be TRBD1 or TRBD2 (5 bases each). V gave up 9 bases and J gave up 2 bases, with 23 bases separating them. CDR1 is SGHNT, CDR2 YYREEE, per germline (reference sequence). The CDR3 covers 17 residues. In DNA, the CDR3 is TGTGCCACCAGAGATCTCAAGAGGGGATTAAACACCGGGGAGCTGTTTTTT. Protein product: CATRDLKRGLNTGELFF. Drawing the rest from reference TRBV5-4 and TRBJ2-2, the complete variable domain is ETGVTQSPTHLIKTRGQQVTLRCSSQSGHNTVSWYQQALGQGPQFIFQYYREEENGRGNFPPRFSGLQFPNYSSELNVNALELDDSALYLCATRDLKRGLNTGELFFGEGSRLTVL.

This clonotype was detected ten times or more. The CDR3 sequence is CSVERNEKLFF. CDR3 coding DNA: TGCAGCGTTGAGAGAAATGAAAAACTGTTTTTT. The rearrangement links TRBV29-1 to TRBJ1-4; no clear D. Germline loops: CDR1 SQVTM, CDR2 ANQGSEA. V was trimmed by 3 bases and J by 5 bases, leaving 4 bases between them. The CDR3 has 11 amino acids. The full variable domain, completed using reference TRBV29-1 and TRBJ1-4, is SAVISQKPSRDICQRGTSLTIQCQVDSQVTMMFWYRQQPGQSLTLIATANQGSEATYESGFVIDKFPISRPNLTFSTLTVSNMSPEDSSIYLCSVERNEKLFFGSGTQLSVL.

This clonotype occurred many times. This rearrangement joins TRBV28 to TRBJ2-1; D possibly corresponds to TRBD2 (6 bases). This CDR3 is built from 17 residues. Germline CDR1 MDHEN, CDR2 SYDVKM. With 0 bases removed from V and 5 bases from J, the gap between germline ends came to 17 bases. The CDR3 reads CASSLWIGGSGHNEQFF. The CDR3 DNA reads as TGTGCCAGCAGTTTATGGATAGGAGGAAGCGGGCACAATGAGCAGTTCTTC. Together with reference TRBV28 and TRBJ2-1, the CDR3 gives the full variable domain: DVKVTQSSRYLVKRTGEKVFLECVQDMDHENMFWYRQDPGLGLRLIYFSYDVKMKEKGDIPEGYSVSREKKERFSLILESASTNQTSMYLCASSLWIGGSGHNEQFFGPGTRLTVL.

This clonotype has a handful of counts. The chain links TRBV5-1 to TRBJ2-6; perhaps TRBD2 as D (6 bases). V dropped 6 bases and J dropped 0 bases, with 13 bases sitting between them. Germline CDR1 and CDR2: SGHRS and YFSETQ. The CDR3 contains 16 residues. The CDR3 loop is CASTRDSGSGANVLTF. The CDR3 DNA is TGCGCCAGCACCCGGGACTCCGGCTCTGGGGCCAACGTCCTGACTTTC.

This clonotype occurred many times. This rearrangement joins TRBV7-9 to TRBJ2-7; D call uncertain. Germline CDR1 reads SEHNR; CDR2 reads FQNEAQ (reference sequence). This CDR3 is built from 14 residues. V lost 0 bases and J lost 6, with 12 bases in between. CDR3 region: CASSLAPDEAEQYF. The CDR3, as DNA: TGTGCCAGCAGCTTAGCGCCGGACGAGGCCGAGCAGTACTTC.

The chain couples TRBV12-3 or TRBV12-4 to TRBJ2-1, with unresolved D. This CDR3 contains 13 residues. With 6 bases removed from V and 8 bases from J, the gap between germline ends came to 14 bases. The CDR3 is CASSLLGFHEQFF. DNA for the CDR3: TGTGCCAGCAGCCTATTAGGGTTCCATGAGCAGTTCTTC.

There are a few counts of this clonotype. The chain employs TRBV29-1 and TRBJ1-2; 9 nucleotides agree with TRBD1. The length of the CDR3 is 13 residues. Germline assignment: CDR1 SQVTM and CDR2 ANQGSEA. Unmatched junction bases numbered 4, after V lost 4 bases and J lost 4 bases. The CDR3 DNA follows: TGCAGCGTTGCGGGACAGGGAGGCTATGGCTACACCTTC. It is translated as CSVAGQGGYGYTF.

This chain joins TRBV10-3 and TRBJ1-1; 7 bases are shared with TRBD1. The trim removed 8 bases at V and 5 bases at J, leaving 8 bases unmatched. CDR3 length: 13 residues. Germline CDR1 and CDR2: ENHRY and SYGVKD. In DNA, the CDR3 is TGTGCCATCGCCCGACAGGGAAGAACTGAAGCTTTCTTT. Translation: CAIARQGRTEAFF.

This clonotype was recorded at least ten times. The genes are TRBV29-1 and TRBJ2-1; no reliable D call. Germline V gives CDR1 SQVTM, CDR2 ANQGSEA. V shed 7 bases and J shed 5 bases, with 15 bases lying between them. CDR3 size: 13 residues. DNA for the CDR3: TGCAGCGCCGAGGAGTATCGTGACAATGAGCAGTTCTTC. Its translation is CSAEEYRDNEQFF.

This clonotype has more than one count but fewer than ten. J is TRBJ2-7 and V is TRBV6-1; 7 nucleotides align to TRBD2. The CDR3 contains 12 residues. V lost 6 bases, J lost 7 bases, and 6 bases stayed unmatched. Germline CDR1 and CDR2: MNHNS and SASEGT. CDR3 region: CASRDLGGEQYF. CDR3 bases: TGTGCCAGCAGGGACCTGGGGGGGGAGCAGTACTTC.

CDR3 in DNA: TGTGCCAGCAGCCAGGGGACCTACACTGAAGCTTTCTTT. It specifies CASSQGTYTEAFF. The chain uses TRBV4-2 and TRBJ1-1; the D gene is possibly TRBD1 (5 bases). Trimming took off 3 bases at V and 3 bases at J, with 8 bases between the two ends. CDR1 and CDR2 (germline): LGHNA, YNFKEQ. The CDR3 is 13 amino acids.